These 20 T cell receptor beta chains came from one sample sequenced in a study of cytomegalovirus exposure and HLA in healthy donors. PCR involved 60 Vbeta and 13 Jbeta primers. Clones were sequenced by immunoSEQ multiplex PCR, and TCRdb holds only the in-frame ones, with some missing. The sample consists of some 130,000 clones, 79% of them appearing once. Sequenced material: PBMCs. The receptors shown here come from a middle-aged man in good health and CMV-seropositive.

The rearrangement links TRBV6-5 to TRBJ1-1, with unresolved D. Germline loops: CDR1 MNHEY, CDR2 SVGAGI. V was cut by 0 bases and J by 1 base, with 9 bases left in between. The CDR3 has 15 amino acids. This chain's CDR3 is CASSYSLRGNTEAFF. CDR3 DNA: TGTGCCAGCAGTTACTCACTCAGAGGGAACACTGAAGCTTTCTTT.

V gene TRBV4-1 combines with J gene TRBJ2-7, with 10 bases matching TRBD1. CDR3 length: 16 residues. The germline V gene encodes CDR1 MGHRA and CDR2 YSYEKL. The V and J ends lost 3 bases and 0 bases, in that order; junction bases with no gene match: 5. The CDR3 spells CASSHPRQGASYEQYF. The CDR3 DNA reads as TGCGCCAGCAGCCATCCTAGACAGGGGGCCTCCTACGAGCAGTACTTC.

The gene calls are TRBV19 and TRBJ1-2, with TRBD1 matching over 9 bases. From germline, CDR1 is LNHDA and CDR2 SQIVND (reference sequence). Unmatched junction bases numbered 7, after V lost 6 bases and J lost 5 bases. The length of the CDR3 is 14 residues. The CDR3 sequence is CASSLRDRVYGYTF. For the CDR3, the DNA is TGTGCCAGTAGCCTCCGGGACAGGGTTTATGGCTACACCTTC. Filled out from reference TRBV19 and TRBJ1-2, the complete variable domain reads DGGITQSPKYLFRKEGQNVTLSCEQNLNHDAMYWYRQDPGQGLRLIYYSQIVNDFQKGDIAEGYSVSREKKESFPLTVTSAQKNPTAFYLCASSLRDRVYGYTFGSGTRLTVV.

The sample holds one count of this clone. The chain couples TRBV6-5 to TRBJ1-4; the D is unclear. Germline V CDR1 and CDR2: MNHEY, SVGAGI. Trimming shortened V by 6 bases and J by 8 bases, and 13 bases separated the two germline ends. This CDR3 is built from 13 residues. CDR3 in DNA: TGTGCCAGCAGATCGGAGGGTTGGGAAAAACTGTTTTTT. Amino acids: CASRSEGWEKLFF.

The V gene is TRBV6-5, the J gene TRBJ2-4; D perhaps matches TRBD2 (6 bases). Trimming left V 5 bases short and J 0 bases short, with 11 bases between. The CDR3 is 15 amino acids. The germline CDR1 and CDR2 sequences are MNHEY and SVGAGI. In DNA, the CDR3 is TGTGCCAGCAGTACAAGACTAGGAGCCAAAAACATTCAGTACTTC. Amino acids: CASSTRLGAKNIQYF.

The chain carries TRBV27 and TRBJ2-7; TRBD1 agrees at 7 bases. Germline CDR1 is MNHEY and CDR2 is SMNVEV (reference sequence). This CDR3 contains 14 residues. V lost 3 bases to trimming and J lost 3 bases; unmatched junction nucleotides: 5. DNA of the CDR3: TGTGCCAGCAGTTTTTACGCAGGGGGCTACGAGCAGTACTTC. Encoded protein: CASSFYAGGYEQYF.

V and J are TRBV9 and TRBJ1-5; D not resolved. The V and J ends lost 0 bases and 9 bases respectively, with 10 bases between them. The CDR3 sequence is 13 residues long. CDR1 and CDR2 from the germline V gene are SGDLS and YYNGEE. The CDR3 region is CASSVGSRGPQHF. The CDR3 nucleotides read TGTGCCAGCAGCGTAGGGTCCCGAGGGCCCCAGCATTTT.

The gene calls are TRBV2 and TRBJ1-5; weak D call: TRBD1 (6 bases). Deletions cut 7 bases from V and 6 bases from J, with 10 bases between. The germline V gene encodes CDR1 SNHLY and CDR2 FYNNEI. The CDR3 loop spans 12 amino acids. CDR3 nucleotide sequence: TGTGCCAGCATGGCAGGGGTTCAGCCCCAGCATTTT. This codes for CASMAGVQPQHF. The complete variable domain, with remaining parts taken from reference TRBV2 and TRBJ1-5, reads EPEVTQTPSHQVTQMGQEVILRCVPISNHLYFYWYRQILGQKVEFLVSFYNNEISEKSEIFDDQFSVERPDGSNFTLKIRSTKLEDSAMYFCASMAGVQPQHFGDGTRLSIL.

In this sample, this clone turned up a few times. The V and J genes are TRBV7-6 and TRBJ2-5, with D possibly TRBD2 on 5 matching bases. Germline V gene sequence: CDR1 SGHVS, CDR2 FNYEAQ. Trimming shortened V by 8 bases and J by 4 bases, and 5 bases separated the two germline ends. The length of the CDR3 is 10 residues. The CDR3 nucleotides read TGTGCCAGCGAGGGAGAGACCCAGTACTTC. Translating it yields CASEGETQYF.

The V and J genes are TRBV27 and TRBJ2-7; D is possibly TRBD1 (5 bases). Trimming cost V 1 base and J 0 bases, with 13 bases left between them. Germline CDR1 reads MNHEY; CDR2 reads SMNVEV (reference sequence). CDR3 length equals 16 residues. The CDR3 sequence: CASSLFADSTSYEQYF. CDR3 coding DNA: TGTGCCAGCAGTTTATTCGCTGACAGCACCTCCTACGAGCAGTACTTC.

This chain uses TRBV11-3 with TRBJ2-1; D gene unclear. The length of the CDR3 is 14 residues. Looked up from germline, CDR1 is SGHNT and CDR2 is YENEEA. V was shortened by 5 bases and J by 6 bases, with 14 bases between the two germline ends. The CDR3 DNA reads TGTGCCAGCAGCCTCCGCGGCGCCTCCAATGAGCAGTTCTTC. Its protein product is CASSLRGASNEQFF.

The chain links TRBV29-1 to TRBJ2-2; possibly TRBD1 for D (5 bases). V shed 4 bases and J shed 0 bases, with 6 bases lying between them. The V gene's germline CDR1 is SQVTM and CDR2 ANQGSEA. This CDR3 comprises 13 residues. The CDR3 DNA follows: TGCAGCGTTGCAGGGCCGAACACCGGGGAGCTGTTTTTT. Amino acid sequence: CSVAGPNTGELFF.

The chain recombines TRBV5-6 with TRBJ2-1; 8 bases line up with TRBD2. Germline CDR1 reads SGHDT; CDR2 reads YYEEEE. The CDR3 length is 16 residues. V lost 1 base and J lost 3; bases outside the gene matches: 6. CDR3 in DNA: TGTGCCAGCAGCTTGACAGCGGGAGAGATCTACAATGAGCAGTTCTTC. It is translated as CASSLTAGEIYNEQFF.

The chain joins TRBV7-3 to TRBJ2-3, with D perhaps TRBD1 (6 bases). The CDR3 has 14 amino acids. Trimming stripped 5 bases from V and 7 bases from J, with 16 bases between. Germline CDR1 is SGHTA and CDR2 is FQGTGA. The CDR3 loop reads CASSPSPGAYTQYF. For the CDR3, the DNA is TGTGCCAGCAGCCCTTCCCCAGGGGCCTATACGCAGTATTTT.

V and J are TRBV21-1 and TRBJ1-1. TRBV21-1 is a recognized pseudogene. The CDR3 contains 14 residues. The CDR3 reads CASSKEPGRTEAFF. The CDR3 DNA reads TGTGCCAGCAGCAAAGAACCGGGGAGGACTGAAGCTTTCTTT.

The rearrangement joins TRBV11-3 to TRBJ2-1; 8 nucleotides line up with TRBD2. CDR1 and CDR2 (germline): SGHNT, YENEEA. J was trimmed by 8 bases and V by 6 bases; bases with no gene match: 9. The CDR3 spans 14 residues. CDR3 sequence reads: CASSSAGVPHEQFF. The CDR3 nucleotides are TGTGCCAGCAGTTCAGCGGGAGTCCCCCATGAGCAGTTCTTC.

V gene TRBV6-5 combines with J gene TRBJ1-6; TRBD1 agrees at 7 bases. CDR1 MNHEY and CDR2 SVGAGI come from the germline V gene. The CDR3 totals 13 residues. The J segment lost 7 bases and the V segment lost 7 bases, leaving 4 bases of the junction unmatched. The chain's CDR3 is CASTGQPNSPLHF. Here the CDR3 DNA reads TGTGCCAGCACGGGACAGCCCAATTCACCCCTCCACTTT.

The CDR3 protein is CASSQTNIGGNQPQHF. CDR3 bases: TGTGCCAGTAGTCAAACAAATATAGGAGGCAATCAGCCCCAGCATTTT. This chain joins TRBV19 and TRBJ1-5; D gene ambiguous. Germline V gives CDR1 LNHDA, CDR2 SQIVND (reference sequence). Trimming cost V 5 bases and J 2 bases, with 16 bases left between them. This CDR3 has 16 amino acids.

V gene TRBV5-4 combines with J gene TRBJ1-4; TRBD1 is a possible D gene (6 bases). The germline V gene has CDR1 SGHNT and CDR2 YYREEE (reference sequence). With 7 bases removed from V and 2 bases from J, the gap between germline ends came to 15 bases. This CDR3 spans 15 amino acids. CDR3 bases: TGTGCCAGCTCGCTCACAGGGTCTACTAATGAAAAACTGTTTTTT. Residues: CASSLTGSTNEKLFF. Looking up the rest from reference TRBV5-4 and TRBJ1-4 gives the full variable domain: ETGVTQSPTHLIKTRGQQVTLRCSSQSGHNTVSWYQQALGQGPQFIFQYYREEENGRGNFPPRFSGLQFPNYSSELNVNALELDDSALYLCASSLTGSTNEKLFFGSGTQLSVL.

This chain links TRBV11-2 with TRBJ2-7; TRBD2 agrees at 9 bases. Germline lookup yields CDR1 SGHAT and CDR2 FQNNGV. The length of the CDR3 is 13 residues. V dropped 3 bases and J dropped 7; count of bases not matched to a gene: 4. CDR3 DNA sequence: TGTGCCAGCAGCTTGGCGGGAGGGAGGGAGCAGTACTTC. It specifies CASSLAGGREQYF.